A few counts support the clone carrying this T cell receptor (beta chain). As yet, its antigen is unknown. Among all donors, each was a healthy Caucasian. This sample is drawn from a study of identical twins. TCRdb re-analysed the 5' RACE reads in MiXCR, keeping a single row per CDR3 protein. The sample carries roughly 490,000 distinct CDR3 sequences, roughly an eighth recorded once. Overall study findings and caveats: In monozygotic twins, models underestimated the sharing of out-of-frame TCR alpha. Beta clonotypes that were abundant in cord blood contained fewer insertions, a pattern absent from memory repertoires.

The J segment lost 9 bases and the V segment lost 2 bases, leaving 4 bases of the junction unmatched. Germline values: CDR1 ENHRY, CDR2 SYGVKD. The CDR3 covers 14 residues. These sequences were also reported in another study, on yellow fever vaccine responses in identical twins.

This receptor was obtained from a young woman in good health. The chain carries TRBV10-3 and TRBJ1-6, with 7 positions matching TRBD1. The specimen sequenced was CD4+ T cells sorted from blood. The CDR3 loop is CAISEKQGVSPLHF. The CDR3 DNA reads TGTGCCATCAGTGAGAAGCAGGGGGTTTCACCCCTCCACTTT.